These 18 T cell receptor beta chains share one sample of origin, sequenced in a study of T cell responses to AZD1222 COVID-19 vaccine. Measured with immunoSEQ multiplex PCR; TCRdb has only the in-frame clones, and not every one. The sample contains some 170,000 clones, around 90% of which appear only once. The sequencing used peripheral blood, collected on day 0 of AZD1222 vaccination. The receptor set was obtained from an adult in good health.

The chain carries TRBV11-2 and TRBJ2-1; D is undetermined. CDR1 and CDR2 (germline): SGHAT, FQNNGV. The length of the CDR3 is 14 residues. With 1 base removed from V and 7 bases from J, the gap between germline ends came to 11 bases. The CDR3 coding sequence is TGTGCCAGCAGCTTAGTAGGGCTCAGTAATGAGCAGTTCTTC. Translated, it gives CASSLVGLSNEQFF.

V and J are TRBV5-1 and TRBJ2-7, with D hard to call. Germline V gene data show CDR1 as SGHRS and CDR2 as YFSETQ. V was trimmed by 0 bases and J by 0 bases, leaving 4 bases between them. This CDR3 is 13 amino acids long. This CDR3 reads CASSLEASYEQYF. The DNA for the CDR3 is TGCGCCAGCAGCTTGGAGGCCTCCTACGAGCAGTACTTC.

The chain carries TRBV7-3 and TRBJ2-1; 14 positions match TRBD2. The CDR3 contains 16 residues. Unmatched junction bases numbered 8, after V lost 5 bases and J lost 8 bases. Germline assignment: CDR1 SGHTA and CDR2 FQGTGA. The CDR3 DNA is TGTGCCAGCAGCCCGGGACTAGCGGGAGTTGGGGATGAGCAGTTCTTC. Translated, it gives CASSPGLAGVGDEQFF.

This sequence joins TRBV5-4 and TRBJ2-3; D may be TRBD2 (5 bases). Trimming took 0 bases from V and 3 from J, leaving 11 bases between them. Looked up from germline, CDR1 is SGHNT and CDR2 is YYREEE (reference sequence). The CDR3 totals 15 residues. The CDR3 reads CASSLANGGTDTQYF. The CDR3 DNA follows: TGTGCCAGCAGCTTGGCGAACGGAGGTACAGATACGCAGTATTTT. Combining the CDR3 with reference TRBV5-4 and TRBJ2-3 gives the whole variable domain ETGVTQSPTHLIKTRGQQVTLRCSSQSGHNTVSWYQQALGQGPQFIFQYYREEENGRGNFPPRFSGLQFPNYSSELNVNALELDDSALYLCASSLANGGTDTQYFGPGTRLTVL.

This chain links TRBV5-6 with TRBJ1-5, with 9 positions matching TRBD1. The CDR3 is 14 amino acids. CDR1 is SGHDT, CDR2 YYEEEE, per germline. Unmatched junction bases numbered 12, after V lost 4 bases and J lost 13 bases. CDR3 residues: CASSPRGQGRLQHF. Here the CDR3 DNA reads TGTGCCAGCAGCCCGAGGGGACAGGGTCGGCTGCAGCATTTT.

The chain recombines TRBV20-1 with TRBJ1-2; D remains ambiguous. V was clipped by 3 bases and J by 1 base, with 0 bases between them. Germline V gene lookup returns CDR1 DFQATT and CDR2 SNEGSKA (reference sequence). This CDR3 has 10 residues. This CDR3 is CSASNYGYTF. CDR3 DNA: TGCAGTGCTAGTAACTATGGCTACACCTTC.

This chain links TRBV28 with TRBJ2-1; 12 bases match TRBD2. This CDR3 contains 15 residues. The germline V gene encodes CDR1 MDHEN and CDR2 SYDVKM. V dropped 10 bases and J dropped 10; count of bases not matched to a gene: 14. CDR3 sequence reads: CATKETSGRTFEQFF. The CDR3 nucleotides read TGTGCCACCAAGGAGACTAGCGGGAGAACATTCGAGCAGTTCTTC.

The rearrangement joins TRBV18 to TRBJ1-2, with a tentative D call TRBD1 (5 bases). V gave up 7 bases and J gave up 5 bases, with 17 bases separating them. The CDR3 totals 14 residues. Germline lookup yields CDR1 KGHSH and CDR2 LQKENI. The CDR3 sequence: CASFTGTGYYGYTF. The CDR3, as DNA: TGTGCCAGCTTCACCGGGACGGGCTATTATGGCTACACCTTC.

The genes are TRBV19 and TRBJ2-2; D is unresolved. V lost 1 base, J lost 4 bases, and 7 bases lay in between. CDR1 LNHDA and CDR2 SQIVND come from the germline V gene (reference sequence). The CDR3 runs to 14 residues. In DNA, the CDR3 is TGTGCCAGTAGTATAGGGGCAGTCACCGGGGAGCTGTTTTTT. Protein product: CASSIGAVTGELFF.

The V call is TRBV25-1, the J call TRBJ1-6; D is unclear. With 8 bases removed from V and 7 bases from J, the gap between germline ends came to 12 bases. Germline loops: CDR1 MGHDK, CDR2 SYGVNS. There are 13 residues in the CDR3. Here the CDR3 reads CASHQTLNSPLHF. For the CDR3, the DNA is TGTGCCAGCCATCAGACGCTAAATTCACCCCTCCACTTT.

The chain has TRBV11-3 and TRBJ1-1, with D tentatively TRBD1 (6 bases). The germline V and J ends were trimmed by 5 bases and 3 bases, with 10 bases remaining between them. The CDR3 is 13 amino acids. The germline V gene encodes CDR1 SGHNT and CDR2 YENEEA. The CDR3 protein is CASSVNRDTEAFF. Here the CDR3 DNA reads TGTGCCAGCAGCGTAAACAGGGACACTGAAGCTTTCTTT.

This chain joins TRBV29-1 and TRBJ2-5; 9 nucleotides agree with TRBD1. The V gene end was trimmed by 6 bases and the J gene end by 4 bases; junction bases not matched to a gene: 12. Germline CDR1 is SQVTM and CDR2 is ANQGSEA. This CDR3 is built from 15 residues. CDR3 sequence (DNA): TGCAGCGTCGGAGAACAGGGGGCGATACGAGAGACCCAGTACTTC. Translating it yields CSVGEQGAIRETQYF.

In its sample, this clone was seen once. The chain joins TRBV5-4 to TRBJ1-1; 9 bases match TRBD1. CDR3 length: 15 residues. V was clipped by 4 bases and J by 4 bases; unmatched bases: 8. Germline lookup yields CDR1 SGHNT and CDR2 YYREEE (reference sequence). CDR3 nucleotides: TGTGCCAGCAGCCGGACAGGGGCGTCGGGCACTGAAGCTTTCTTT. It encodes CASSRTGASGTEAFF.

V and J are TRBV6-6 and TRBJ1-1; D gene uncertain. This CDR3 is 15 amino acids long. Germline lookup yields CDR1 MNHNY and CDR2 SVGAGI (reference sequence). With 0 bases removed from V and 0 bases from J, the gap between germline ends came to 8 bases. CDR3 sequence reads: CASSYSRTVNTEAFF. The CDR3 coding sequence is TGTGCCAGCAGTTACTCGAGGACGGTGAACACTGAAGCTTTCTTT.

The chain links TRBV4-2 to TRBJ2-7; 13 bases are shared with TRBD2. The CDR3 is 16 amino acids. Trimming cost V 5 bases and J 1 base; bases outside gene matches: 5. The germline gives CDR1 LGHNA, CDR2 YNFKEQ. CDR3 amino acids: CASSDTSGRASYEQYF. CDR3 bases: TGTGCCAGCAGCGATACTAGCGGGAGGGCTTCCTACGAGCAGTACTTC.

The chain has TRBV6-6 and TRBJ1-1; D gene uncertain. V dropped 4 bases and J dropped 7 bases, with 16 bases sitting between them. Germline CDR1 is MNHNY and CDR2 is SVGAGI (reference sequence). The CDR3 is made up of 14 amino acids. The CDR3 spells CASSSPDKSGEAFF. CDR3 nucleotides: TGTGCCAGCAGTTCCCCCGACAAGTCGGGTGAAGCTTTCTTT.

This sequence joins TRBV6-5 and TRBJ2-1; 10 positions match TRBD1. The junction had 7 bases not matched to a gene; V was cut back by 4 bases and J by 4 bases. Per the germline V gene, CDR1 is MNHEY and CDR2 is SVGAGI. This CDR3 region has 16 residues. Written as DNA, the CDR3 is TGTGCCAGCAGTTCCAGGGACAGGGGCCCTTACAATGAGCAGTTCTTC. Translation: CASSSRDRGPYNEQFF.

The rearrangement links TRBV19 to TRBJ2-7, with a weak D call TRBD2 (5 bases). Germline CDR1 and CDR2: LNHDA and SQIVND (reference sequence). This CDR3 comprises 14 residues. V was trimmed by 3 bases and J by 0 bases, leaving 9 bases between them. The chain's CDR3 is CASSISGSSYEQYF. The CDR3 DNA reads as TGTGCCAGTAGTATCAGCGGAAGCTCCTACGAGCAGTACTTC.